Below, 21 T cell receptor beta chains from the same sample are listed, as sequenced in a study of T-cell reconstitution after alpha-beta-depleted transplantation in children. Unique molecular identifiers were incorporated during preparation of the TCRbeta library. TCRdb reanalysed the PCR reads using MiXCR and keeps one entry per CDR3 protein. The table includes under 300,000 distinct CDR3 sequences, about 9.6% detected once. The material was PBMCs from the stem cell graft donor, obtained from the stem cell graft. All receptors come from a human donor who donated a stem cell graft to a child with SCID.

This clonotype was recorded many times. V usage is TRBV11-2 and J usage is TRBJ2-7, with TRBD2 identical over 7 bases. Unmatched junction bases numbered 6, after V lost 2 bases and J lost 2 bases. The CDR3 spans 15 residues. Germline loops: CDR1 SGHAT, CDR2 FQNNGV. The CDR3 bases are TGTGCCAGCAGCTTACAGCGGGACCCTACCTACGAGCAGTACTTC. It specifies CASSLQRDPTYEQYF.

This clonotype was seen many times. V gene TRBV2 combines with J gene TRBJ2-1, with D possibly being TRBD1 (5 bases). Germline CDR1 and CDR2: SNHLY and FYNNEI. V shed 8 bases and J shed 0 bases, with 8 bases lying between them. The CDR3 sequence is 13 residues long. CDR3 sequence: CASRQTSYNEQFF. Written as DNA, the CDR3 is TGTGCCAGCCGACAGACCTCCTACAATGAGCAGTTCTTC.

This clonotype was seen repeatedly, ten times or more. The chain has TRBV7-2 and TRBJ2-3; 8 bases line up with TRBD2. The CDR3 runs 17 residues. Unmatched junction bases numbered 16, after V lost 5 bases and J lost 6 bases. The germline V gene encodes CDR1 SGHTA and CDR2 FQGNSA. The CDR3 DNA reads TGTGCCAGCAGCAAACCACCGGGGCGGGGGGTTGTGGATACGCAGTATTTT. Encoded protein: CASSKPPGRGVVDTQYF. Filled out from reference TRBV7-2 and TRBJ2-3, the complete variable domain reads GAGVSQSPSNKVTEKGKDVELRCDPISGHTALYWYRQSLGQGLEFLIYFQGNSAPDKSGLPSDRFSAERTGGSVSTLTIQRTQQEDSAVYLCASSKPPGRGVVDTQYFGPGTRLTVL.

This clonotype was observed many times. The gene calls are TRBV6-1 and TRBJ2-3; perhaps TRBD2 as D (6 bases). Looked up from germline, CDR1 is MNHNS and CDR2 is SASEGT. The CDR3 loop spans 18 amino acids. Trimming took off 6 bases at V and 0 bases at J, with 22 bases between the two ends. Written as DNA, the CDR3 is TGTGCCAGCAGAGAACGCGAAAGGGACTCCCCGAGCACAGATACGCAGTATTTT. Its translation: CASRERERDSPSTDTQYF.

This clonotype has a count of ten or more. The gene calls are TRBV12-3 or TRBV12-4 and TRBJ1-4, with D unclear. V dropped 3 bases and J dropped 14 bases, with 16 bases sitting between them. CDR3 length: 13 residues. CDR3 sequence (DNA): TGTGCCAGCAGTTTGTCTACTAGGTTATGGCTGTTTTTT. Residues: CASSLSTRLWLFF.

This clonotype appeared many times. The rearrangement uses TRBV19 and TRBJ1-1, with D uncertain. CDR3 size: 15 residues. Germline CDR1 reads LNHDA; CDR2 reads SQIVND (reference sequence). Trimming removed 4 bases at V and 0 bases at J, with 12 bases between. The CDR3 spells CASSTQDRLNTEAFF. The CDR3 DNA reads TGTGCCAGTAGTACCCAAGACCGATTGAACACTGAAGCTTTCTTT.

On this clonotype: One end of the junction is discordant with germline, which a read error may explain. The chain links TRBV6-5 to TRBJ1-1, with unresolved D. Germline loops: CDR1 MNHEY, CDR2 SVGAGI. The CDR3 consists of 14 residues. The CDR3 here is CASSCQTSNTEALF. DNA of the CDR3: TGTGCCAGCAGTTGCCAGACATCGAACACTGAAGCTCTCTTT.

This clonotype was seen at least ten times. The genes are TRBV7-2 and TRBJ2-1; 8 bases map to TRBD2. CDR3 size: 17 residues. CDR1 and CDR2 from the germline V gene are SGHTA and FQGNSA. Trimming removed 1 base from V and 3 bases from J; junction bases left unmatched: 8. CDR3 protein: CASSLVGAGGNYNEQFF. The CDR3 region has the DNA TGTGCCAGCAGCTTAGTTGGGGCGGGGGGAAACTACAATGAGCAGTTCTTC.

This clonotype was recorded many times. Written as DNA, the CDR3 is TGCGCCAGCAGCTCCTTGGGGACAGGGAGCACAGATACGCAGTATTTT. It codes for CASSSLGTGSTDTQYF. The rearrangement uses TRBV5-1 and TRBJ2-3; 9 bases are shared with TRBD1. The V segment lost 3 bases and the J segment 0 bases; nucleotides outside the gene matches: 5. Germline V gene lookup returns CDR1 SGHRS and CDR2 YFSETQ. The CDR3 covers 16 residues.

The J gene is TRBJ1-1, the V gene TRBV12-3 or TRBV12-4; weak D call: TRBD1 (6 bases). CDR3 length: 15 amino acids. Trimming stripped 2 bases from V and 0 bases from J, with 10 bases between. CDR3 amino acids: CASSLRGTVNTEAFF. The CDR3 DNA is TGTGCCAGCAGTTTAAGGGGGACTGTGAACACTGAAGCTTTCTTT.

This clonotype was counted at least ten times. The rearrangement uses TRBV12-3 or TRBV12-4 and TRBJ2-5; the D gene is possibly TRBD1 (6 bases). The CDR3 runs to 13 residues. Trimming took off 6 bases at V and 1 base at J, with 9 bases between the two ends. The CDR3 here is CASRGHIQETQYF. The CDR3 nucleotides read TGTGCCAGCAGGGGACACATCCAAGAGACCCAGTACTTC.

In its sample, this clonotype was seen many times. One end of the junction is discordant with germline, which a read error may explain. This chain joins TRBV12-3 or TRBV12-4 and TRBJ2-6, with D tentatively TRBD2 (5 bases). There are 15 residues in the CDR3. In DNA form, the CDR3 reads TGCGCCAGCAGCTTGGCGGGCTCTGGGGCCAACGTCCTGACTTTC. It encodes CASSLAGSGANVLTF.

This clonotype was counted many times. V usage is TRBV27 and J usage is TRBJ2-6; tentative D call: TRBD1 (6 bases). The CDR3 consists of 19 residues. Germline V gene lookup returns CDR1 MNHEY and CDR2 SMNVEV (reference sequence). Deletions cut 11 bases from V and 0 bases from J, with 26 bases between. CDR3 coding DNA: TGTGCCGGTCCCCGAAAACACCAGGGGCTCGGCTCTGGGGCCAACGTCCTGACTTTC. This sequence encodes CAGPRKHQGLGSGANVLTF. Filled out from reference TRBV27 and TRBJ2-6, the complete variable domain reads EAQVTQNPRYLITVTGKKLTVTCSQNMNHEYMSWYRQDPGLGLRQIYYSMNVEVTDKGDVPEGYKVSRKEKRNFPLILESPSPNQTSLYFCAGPRKHQGLGSGANVLTFGAGSRLTVL.

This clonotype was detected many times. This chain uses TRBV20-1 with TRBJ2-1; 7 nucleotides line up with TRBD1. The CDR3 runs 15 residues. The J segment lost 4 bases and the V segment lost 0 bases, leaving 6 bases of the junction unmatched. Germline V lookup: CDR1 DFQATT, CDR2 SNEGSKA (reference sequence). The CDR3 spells CSARDPETGYNEQFF. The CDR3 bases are TGCAGTGCTAGAGATCCTGAGACAGGGTACAATGAGCAGTTCTTC.

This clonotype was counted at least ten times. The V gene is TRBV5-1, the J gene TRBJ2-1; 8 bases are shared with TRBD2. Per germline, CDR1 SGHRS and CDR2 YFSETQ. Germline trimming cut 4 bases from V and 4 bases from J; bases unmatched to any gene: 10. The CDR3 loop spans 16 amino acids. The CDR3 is CASSPQGLVAYNEQFF. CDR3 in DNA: TGCGCCAGCAGCCCTCAGGGACTAGTAGCGTACAATGAGCAGTTCTTC.

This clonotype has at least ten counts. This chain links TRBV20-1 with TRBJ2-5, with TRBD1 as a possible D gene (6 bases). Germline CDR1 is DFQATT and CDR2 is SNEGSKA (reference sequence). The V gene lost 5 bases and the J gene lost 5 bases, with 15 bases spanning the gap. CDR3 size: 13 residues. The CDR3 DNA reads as TGCAGTGCTCACAGGGCCCGGAGGGAGACCCAGTACTTC. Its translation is CSAHRARRETQYF.

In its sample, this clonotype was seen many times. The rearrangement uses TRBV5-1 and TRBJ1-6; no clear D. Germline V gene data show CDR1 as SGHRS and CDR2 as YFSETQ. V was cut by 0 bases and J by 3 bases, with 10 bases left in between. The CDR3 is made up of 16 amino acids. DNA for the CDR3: TGCGCCAGCAGCTTGGCAGGACCGAACTATAATTCACCCCTCCACTTT. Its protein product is CASSLAGPNYNSPLHF.

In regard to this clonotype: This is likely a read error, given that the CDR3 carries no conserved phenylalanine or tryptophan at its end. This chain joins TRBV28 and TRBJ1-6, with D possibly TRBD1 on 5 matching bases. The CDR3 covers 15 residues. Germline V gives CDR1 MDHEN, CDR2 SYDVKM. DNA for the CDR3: TGTGCCAGCTCCCCGGCAGGGACGTGGAATTCACACCTCCACCTT. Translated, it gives CASSPAGTWNSHLHL.

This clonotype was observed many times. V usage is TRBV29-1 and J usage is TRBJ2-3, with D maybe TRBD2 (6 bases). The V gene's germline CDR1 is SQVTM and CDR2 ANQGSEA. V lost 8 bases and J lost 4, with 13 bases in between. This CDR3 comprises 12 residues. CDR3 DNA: TGCAGCTCCGGGTCGGGGGCAGATACGCAGTATTTT. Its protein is CSSGSGADTQYF.

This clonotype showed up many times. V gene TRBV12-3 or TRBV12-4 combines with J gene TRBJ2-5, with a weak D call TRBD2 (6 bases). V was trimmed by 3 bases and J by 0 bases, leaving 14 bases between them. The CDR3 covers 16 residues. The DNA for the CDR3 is TGTGCCAGCAGTTTGGGAGGCAGCGGCAACCAAGAGACCCAGTACTTC. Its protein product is CASSLGGSGNQETQYF.

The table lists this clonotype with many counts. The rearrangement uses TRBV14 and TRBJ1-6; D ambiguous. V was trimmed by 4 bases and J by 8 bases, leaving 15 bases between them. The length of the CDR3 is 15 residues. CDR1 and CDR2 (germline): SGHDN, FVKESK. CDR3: CASSPSLGRHSPLHF. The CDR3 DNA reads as TGTGCCAGCAGCCCCTCCTTAGGCCGGCATTCACCCCTCCACTTT.